The 14 T cell receptor beta chains reported below all come from one sample, sequenced in a study of regulatory T cells in long-lasting Graves disease listed by TCRdb under 2021. The library came from multiplex PCR. The instrument given in TCRdb is Illumina HiSeq 4000. TCR beta libraries were built with iRepertoire HTBI primers and Arm-PCR amplification of CDR3 regions. Clones were called with MiXCR by TCRdb after fastp trimmed the public reads at Q25, and only in-frame beta chains were retained. Every entry covers one CDR3 protein and lists the most common genes and DNA from its rows. The sample contains fewer than 550,000 distinct CDR3 sequences, roughly 15% of them found a single time. The leading ten clones occupy 20% to 25% of the sample. In light of the paper, this sample's time point label describes: newly diagnosed GD, antithyroid drugs for less than 3 months. For both TCR sequencing and RNA sequencing, RNA was extracted from PBMCs using TRIzol.

The sample was also reused in another study, on T cells in Graves' hyperthyroidism and ophthalmopathy.

The starting material was peripheral blood mononuclear cells (PBMCs), obtained at new diagnosis, from a patient treated with antithyroid drugs. These receptors all stem from a woman aged 18-29 years with Graves disease. Donor details come from another sample of the same person, matched by shared clones.

This clonotype was observed at least ten times. The chain's CDR3 is CASSSATGGRAFF. CDR3 sequence (DNA): TGTGCCAGCAGCTCCGCCACAGGGGGCAGAGCTTTCTTT. V is TRBV3-1 and J is TRBJ1-1, with 9 bases lining up with TRBD1. Losses at the gene ends were 5 bases for V and 10 bases for J; bases not matched to a gene: 8. The germline CDR1 and CDR2 sequences are LGHDT and YNNKEL (reference sequence). The CDR3 contains 13 residues.

This clonotype has more than one count but fewer than ten. A read error may produce the germline difference seen at one junction end. V usage is TRBV6-9 and J usage is TRBJ2-2, with D maybe TRBD2 (6 bases). Germline V gene data show CDR1 as MNHGY and CDR2 as SVAAGI. The CDR3 consists of 17 residues. The DNA of the CDR3 is TGTGCCAGCAGTTACCCCACTGGAGGGCAGAACACCGGAGAGCTGTTTTTT. It encodes CASSYPTGGQNTGELFF.

Ten or more counts support this clonotype. The chain joins TRBV11-1 to TRBJ2-7; 10 bases are a match to TRBD2. Trimming took 5 bases from V and 4 from J; bases not matched to a gene: 8. The CDR3 totals 15 residues. Germline-derived CDR1 and CDR2 are SGHAT and FQDESV (reference sequence). The CDR3 nucleotides are TGTGCCAGCAGCCCGGGGCCTAGCGGGGGATACGAGCAGTACTTC. It is translated as CASSPGPSGGYEQYF.

This clonotype has at least ten counts. The rearrangement uses TRBV12-3 or TRBV12-4 and TRBJ2-5, with 8 bases lining up with TRBD2. With 4 bases clipped from V and 6 bases from J, the junction kept 4 bases outside the gene matches. There are 13 residues in the CDR3. Here the CDR3 reads CASSYSGSKTQYF. The CDR3 nucleotides read TGTGCCAGCAGTTACAGCGGGAGTAAGACCCAGTACTTC.

This clonotype was seen only a few times. A read error is possible here, since a much larger clone lies one base away. V gene TRBV28 combines with J gene TRBJ2-7; a possible D gene is TRBD2 (6 bases). Germline assignment: CDR1 MDHEN and CDR2 SYDVKM. This CDR3 spans 14 amino acids. For the CDR3, the DNA is TGTGCCTGCAGTTTAACGACTAGGCCCTACGAGCAGTACTTC. It translates to CACSLTTRPYEQYF.

The chain employs TRBV27 and TRBJ2-3; 11 nucleotides match TRBD2. Germline CDR1 is MNHEY and CDR2 is SMNVEV (reference sequence). The CDR3 has 15 amino acids. J gave up 4 bases and V 6 bases, and 6 bases lay outside the gene matches. The CDR3 DNA follows: TGTGCCAGCAGAACTAGCGGGAGTGTAGCAGATACGCAGTATTTT. It translates to CASRTSGSVADTQYF.

This clonotype was observed many times. V gene TRBV30 combines with J gene TRBJ2-5, with D uncertain. Germline V lookup: CDR1 GTSNPN, CDR2 SVGIG (reference sequence). The V end lost 0 bases, the J end lost 3 bases, and 8 bases lay between the germline ends. The CDR3 length is 13 residues. The CDR3 reads CAWSVYLKETQYF. The DNA of the CDR3 is TGTGCCTGGAGTGTTTACTTAAAAGAGACCCAGTACTTC.

This clonotype was counted many times. The rearrangement uses TRBV20-1 and TRBJ1-5; D is possibly TRBD1 (6 bases). CDR3 size: 14 residues. V was clipped by 6 bases and J by 3 bases, with 15 bases between them. Germline-derived CDR1 and CDR2 are DFQATT and SNEGSKA (reference sequence). CDR3 bases: TGCAGTGCAAACTATGGACAGTCCAATCAGCCCCAGCATTTT. Its protein product is CSANYGQSNQPQHF.

This chain joins TRBV6-1 and TRBJ1-6; the D is unclear. CDR3 length: 18 amino acids. Germline CDR1 MNHNS, CDR2 SASEGT. V was shortened by 6 bases and J by 0 bases, with 18 bases between the two germline ends. CDR3 in amino acids: CASRSSSVLSSYNSPLHF. The CDR3 bases are TGTGCCAGCAGATCCTCCTCAGTCCTGAGCTCCTATAATTCACCCCTCCACTTT.

Ten or more counts support this clonotype. The V call is TRBV30, the J call TRBJ2-3; D is possibly TRBD1 (5 bases). CDR1 GTSNPN and CDR2 SVGIG come from the germline V gene (reference sequence). V was pared by 1 base and J by 0 bases, with 11 bases between. The CDR3 spans 15 residues. CDR3 amino acids: CAWSEGWASTDTQYF. CDR3 nucleotide sequence: TGTGCCTGGAGTGAGGGGTGGGCTAGCACAGATACGCAGTATTTT. Combining the CDR3 with reference TRBV30 and TRBJ2-3 gives the whole variable domain SQTIHQWPATLVQPVGSPLSLECTVEGTSNPNLYWYRQAAGRGLQLLFYSVGIGQISSEVPQNLSASRPQDRQFILSSKKLLLSDSGFYLCAWSEGWASTDTQYFGPGTRLTVL.

V usage is TRBV6-1 and J usage is TRBJ2-7, with a tentative D call TRBD1 (5 bases). The germline V gene has CDR1 MNHNS and CDR2 SASEGT. Trimming pared 7 bases from V and 0 bases from J, leaving 16 bases between. This CDR3 is 15 amino acids long. The CDR3 region has the DNA TGTGCCAGCAATCCCAGGGCTCGTTTCTCCTACGAGCAGTACTTC. Amino acid sequence: CASNPRARFSYEQYF.

This clonotype has at least ten counts. The gene calls are TRBV28 and TRBJ2-7; 10 bases are shared with TRBD2. The CDR3 has 13 residues. V lost 10 bases to trimming and J lost 5 bases; unmatched junction nucleotides: 8. Germline V gene data show CDR1 as MDHEN and CDR2 as SYDVKM. CDR3 sequence reads: CATEREGGHEQYF. The CDR3 DNA reads as TGTGCCACAGAGCGGGAGGGAGGCCACGAGCAGTACTTC.

This chain connects TRBV20-1 to TRBJ2-7; D remains unclear. CDR3 length: 11 residues. Germline CDR1 DFQATT, CDR2 SNEGSKA (reference sequence). Trimming left V 3 bases short and J 4 bases short, with 7 bases between. Here the CDR3 reads CSARWLYEQYF. CDR3 nucleotide sequence: TGCAGTGCTAGGTGGCTATACGAGCAGTACTTC.

The chain employs TRBV15 and TRBJ2-3; no clear D. The length of the CDR3 is 14 residues. V was trimmed by 4 bases and J by 6 bases, leaving 14 bases between them. CDR1 and CDR2 from the germline V gene are LNHNV and YYDKDF (reference sequence). The CDR3 spells CATSKLETFDTQYF. Here the CDR3 DNA reads TGTGCCACCAGCAAGCTTGAGACTTTCGATACGCAGTATTTT.